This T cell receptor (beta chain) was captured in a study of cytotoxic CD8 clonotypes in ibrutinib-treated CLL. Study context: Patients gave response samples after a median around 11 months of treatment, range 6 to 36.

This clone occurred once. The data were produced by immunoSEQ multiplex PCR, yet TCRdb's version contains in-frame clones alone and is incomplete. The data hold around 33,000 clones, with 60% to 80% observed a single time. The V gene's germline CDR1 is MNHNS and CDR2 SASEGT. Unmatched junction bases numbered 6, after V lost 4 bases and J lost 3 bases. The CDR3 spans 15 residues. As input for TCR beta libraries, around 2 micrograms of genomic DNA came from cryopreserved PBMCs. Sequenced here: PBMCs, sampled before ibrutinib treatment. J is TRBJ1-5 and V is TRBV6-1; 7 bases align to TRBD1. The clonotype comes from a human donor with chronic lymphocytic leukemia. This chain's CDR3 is CASSAETGLNQPQHF. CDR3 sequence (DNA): TGTGCCAGCAGTGCCGAGACAGGGCTCAATCAGCCCCAGCATTTT.